This T cell receptor beta chain was retrieved from a study of T cells in Graves' hyperthyroidism and ophthalmopathy. Overall study results and limits: Expanded thyroid clonotypes (above 0.001) were mostly also found in blood.

RNA transcripts were the template for amplifying TCR beta CDR3 regions. The HTBI set primed first-round TCR CDR3 RT-PCR. TCRdb reprocessed the multiplex PCR reads with MiXCR, giving one entry per CDR3 protein. This sample yields approximately 570,000 distinct CDR3 sequences, of which just under 20% are seen a single time; less than 55% belongs to the top ten. This CDR3 spans 17 amino acids. Germline CDR1 reads MNHEY; CDR2 reads SVGEGT. Trimming cost V 0 bases and J 1 base, with 13 bases left between them. Worth noting for this clonotype: Antigen unknown.

At least 3 on the Clinical Activity Score was recorded for ophthalmopathy patients, who also had NOSPECS grade at least 4 and duration under 3 months. This receptor was taken from a man aged 35-49 years with Graves' ophthalmopathy. Specimen: blood. The chain recombines TRBV6-2 or TRBV6-3 with TRBJ1-5; the D gene is possibly TRBD1 (6 bases). The CDR3 loop reads CASSYSTGGASNQPQHF. Here the CDR3 DNA reads TGTGCCAGCAGTTACTCCACGGGGGGGGCGAGCAATCAGCCCCAGCATTTT.